A single sample gave rise to the 13 T cell receptor beta chains below, sequenced in a study of post-analysis software for immune sequencing data (dated by TCRdb to between 2014 and 2017). Study-wide findings and limitations: Patients showed significantly higher frequencies than controls for five TRBV segments, among them TRBV5-6, TRBV5-1 and TRBV20-1.

Their recognized antigens are unknown. The library relied on PCR. Sequenced on an Illumina HiSeq 2500. To reduce PCR and sequencing biases, unique molecular identifiers were built into the TCR beta cDNA libraries. TCRdb's own reprocessing of the public reads used fastp at Q25 and MiXCR and kept productive beta chains. Records with the same CDR3 protein are collapsed into one entry carrying the most frequent genes and DNA. The sample table lists more than 500,000 distinct CDR3 sequences, roughly 34% of them with a count of one. In total, the top ten clones hold about 6% of the sample. The specimen sequenced was blood. The receptors come from a girl aged 2-17 years with multiple sclerosis.

The chain links TRBV27 to TRBJ1-2; D is uncertain. The CDR3 contains 15 residues. The V end was cut by 4 bases, the J end by 3 bases, with 15 bases between. Germline V gives CDR1 MNHEY, CDR2 SMNVEV (reference sequence). As DNA, the CDR3 is TGTGCCAGCAGTTCCGGCCGGTTAGGAGACTATGGCTACACCTTC. Translating it yields CASSSGRLGDYGYTF.

The rearrangement uses TRBV12-5 and TRBJ2-3; possible D gene TRBD1, 6 bases. Germline CDR1 is LGHNT and CDR2 is FRNRAP. V shed 1 base and J shed 1 base, with 12 bases lying between them. This CDR3 contains 16 residues. The CDR3 sequence: CASGLGDITGTDTQYF. DNA of the CDR3: TGTGCTAGTGGTTTGGGGGACATAACTGGCACAGATACGCAGTATTTT.

This clonotype has a handful of counts. The chain joins TRBV6-2 or TRBV6-3 to TRBJ2-6; D call uncertain. The CDR3 is made up of 13 amino acids. Germline CDR1 reads MNHEY; CDR2 reads SVGEGT. Trimming took off 10 bases at V and 0 bases at J, with 7 bases between the two ends. CDR3 in amino acids: CATQYSGANVLTF. The CDR3 nucleotides read TGTGCCACACAGTACTCTGGGGCCAACGTCCTGACTTTC.

This clonotype appeared many times. J is TRBJ2-1 and V is TRBV12-3 or TRBV12-4; D is undetermined. Trimming stripped 4 bases from V and 5 bases from J, with 3 bases between. The CDR3 has 11 amino acids. The CDR3 sequence: CASSSNNEQFF. Here the CDR3 DNA reads TGTGCCAGCAGTTCTAACAATGAGCAGTTCTTC.

The rearrangement uses TRBV12-3 or TRBV12-4 and TRBJ2-7; 10 bases fit TRBD1. V dropped 5 bases and J dropped 2; count of bases not matched to a gene: 6. The CDR3 is 15 amino acids. As DNA, the CDR3 is TGTGCCAGCAGTCACTCCGGGACAGGGGCCTACGAGCAGTACTTC. It is translated as CASSHSGTGAYEQYF.

V is TRBV4-1 and J is TRBJ2-1, with a possible D match to TRBD2 (5 bases). The CDR3 extends over 16 amino acids. V was clipped by 1 base and J by 10 bases, with 20 bases between them. Germline V gene lookup returns CDR1 MGHRA and CDR2 YSYEKL. The DNA for the CDR3 is TGCGCCAGCAGCCAAGTCTTTCTAGCCACTAATATGGAGCAGTTCTTC. Translating gives CASSQVFLATNMEQFF.

V and J are TRBV7-9 and TRBJ1-1; possible D gene TRBD1, 5 bases. This CDR3 spans 12 amino acids. Germline loops: CDR1 SEHNR, CDR2 FQNEAQ (reference sequence). V was clipped by 6 bases and J by 5 bases, with 10 bases between them. The CDR3 sequence: CASRTELTEAFF. Written as DNA, the CDR3 is TGTGCCAGCAGGACAGAGTTGACTGAAGCTTTCTTT.

This sequence joins TRBV29-1 and TRBJ2-1, with 9 bases identical to TRBD2. This CDR3 spans 13 amino acids. Germline loops: CDR1 SQVTM, CDR2 ANQGSEA. With 8 bases clipped from V and 4 bases from J, the junction kept 6 bases outside the gene matches. In DNA, the CDR3 is TGCAGCCGCGCTAGCGGGGAGTACAATGAGCAGTTCTTC. Translation gives CSRASGEYNEQFF.

The gene calls are TRBV6-1 and TRBJ2-1; 9 nucleotides match TRBD2. The trim removed 3 bases at V and 0 bases at J, leaving 9 bases unmatched. This CDR3 spans 18 amino acids. Per germline, CDR1 MNHNS and CDR2 SASEGT. The chain's CDR3 is CASSESGGPLSSYNEQFF. DNA of the CDR3: TGTGCCAGCAGTGAGAGCGGGGGGCCGCTTAGCTCCTACAATGAGCAGTTCTTC.

Many counts were recorded for this clonotype. V is TRBV5-1 and J is TRBJ2-7; 9 nucleotides align to TRBD1. Trimming at V came to 3 bases and at J to 2 bases, leaving 3 bases not matched to a gene. The V gene's germline CDR1 is SGHRS and CDR2 YFSETQ. CDR3 length equals 14 residues. The CDR3 region is CASSSTGGTYEQYF. In DNA form, the CDR3 reads TGCGCCAGCAGCTCGACAGGGGGGACCTACGAGCAGTACTTC.

V and J are TRBV20-1 and TRBJ2-7; D may be TRBD1 (7 bases). Trimming removed 5 bases at V and 7 bases at J, with 15 bases between. Germline V gene data show CDR1 as DFQATT and CDR2 as SNEGSKA (reference sequence). The CDR3 loop spans 12 amino acids. The CDR3 nucleotides are TGCAGTGCTGGGACTCAGGGGGAGGAGCAGTACTTC. Translating gives CSAGTQGEEQYF.

This clonotype came up a few times. The gene calls are TRBV24-1 and TRBJ2-5, with TRBD2 identical over 7 bases. The CDR3 loop spans 14 amino acids. Germline V CDR1 and CDR2: KGHDR, SFDVKD. Trimming removed 7 bases from V and 1 base from J; junction bases left unmatched: 5. The CDR3 region is CATSGGIFQETQYF. CDR3 in DNA: TGTGCCACCAGCGGGGGGATATTCCAAGAGACCCAGTACTTC.

The rearrangement joins TRBV20-1 to TRBJ1-5; 7 bases are shared with TRBD1. Germline V CDR1 and CDR2: DFQATT, SNEGSKA (reference sequence). The CDR3 has 13 amino acids. The J segment lost 3 bases and the V segment lost 5 bases, leaving 4 bases of the junction unmatched. For the CDR3, the DNA is TGCAGTGCTCGACAGGGCGACAATCAGCCCCAGCATTTT. This translates into CSARQGDNQPQHF.